This T cell receptor beta chain was recorded in a study of T-cell reconstitution after alpha-beta-depleted transplantation in children. This clonotype has at least ten counts. It was with unique molecular identifiers that the TCRbeta library was prepared. TCRdb independently ran MiXCR on the PCR reads; one entry per CDR3 protein. The data show under 300,000 distinct CDR3 sequences, with 9.5% to 13% seen just once and 23% held by the top ten. V was pared by 4 bases and J by 3 bases, with 10 bases between. CDR1 is SQVTM and CDR2 is ANQGSEA in the germline V gene. The CDR3 contains 12 residues. The clonotype originates from a male patient between 2 and 10 years old who had a stem cell transplant for chronic granulomatous disease, so the T cells may come from the graft donor. The sequencing used peripheral blood, collected 180 days after TCRalphabeta/CD19-depleted stem cell transplant. V usage is TRBV29-1 and J usage is TRBJ2-7; maybe TRBD1 (6 bases). In DNA form, the CDR3 reads TGCAGCGTTGTTTGGGACAACTACGAGCAGTACTTC. Protein: CSVVWDNYEQYF.